This T cell receptor (beta chain) was captured by sequencing in a study of cytomegalovirus exposure and HLA in healthy donors. General study results and limits: HLA allele associations emerged for 16,951 TCR beta sequences in a later analysis, at 0.05 false discovery rate. Most CMV-associated TCR beta chains were later found to appear HLA-restricted. TCR beta chains associated with HLA were, in a later analysis, more clonally expanded than equally common others.

Turning to this clone: Its antigen is still unknown.

The CDR3 runs to 14 residues. Germline V gene data show CDR1 as SGHRS and CDR2 as YFSETQ. Losses at the gene ends were 5 bases for V and 3 bases for J; bases not matched to a gene: 4. It was with 60 Vbeta and 13 Jbeta primers that the PCR ran. Data came from immunoSEQ multiplex PCR; TCRdb stores just in-frame clones and leaves some out. The sample includes approximately 140,000 clones, over 70% of them seen just once. The TCR comes from a woman aged 40 to 50 in good health and CMV-seronegative. Material for sequencing was PBMCs. V gene TRBV5-1 combines with J gene TRBJ1-4; TRBD1 agrees at 7 bases. The CDR3 DNA reads TGCGCCAGCAGATCAGGACAGGCTAATGAAAAACTGTTTTTT. Encoded protein: CASRSGQANEKLFF. Together with reference TRBV5-1 and TRBJ1-4, the CDR3 gives the full variable domain: KAGVTQTPRYLIKTRGQQVTLSCSPISGHRSVSWYQQTPGQGLQFLFEYFSETQRNKGNFPGRFSGRQFSNSRSEMNVSTLELGDSALYLCASRSGQANEKLFFGSGTQLSVL.